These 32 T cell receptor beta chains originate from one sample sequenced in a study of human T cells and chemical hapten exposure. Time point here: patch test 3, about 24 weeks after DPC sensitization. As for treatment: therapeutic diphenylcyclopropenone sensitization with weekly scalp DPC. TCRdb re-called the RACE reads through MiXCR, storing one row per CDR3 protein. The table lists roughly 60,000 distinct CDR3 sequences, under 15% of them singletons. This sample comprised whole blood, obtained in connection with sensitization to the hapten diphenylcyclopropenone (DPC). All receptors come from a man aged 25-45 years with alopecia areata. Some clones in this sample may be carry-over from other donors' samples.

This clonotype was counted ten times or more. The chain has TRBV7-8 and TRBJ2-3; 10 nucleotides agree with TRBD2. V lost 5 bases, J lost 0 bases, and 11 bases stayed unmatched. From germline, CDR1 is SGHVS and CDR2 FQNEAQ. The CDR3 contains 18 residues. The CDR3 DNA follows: TGTGCCAGCAGCCACCGCCTAGCGGGGGCACCTAGCACAGATACGCAGTATTTT. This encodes CASSHRLAGAPSTDTQYF.

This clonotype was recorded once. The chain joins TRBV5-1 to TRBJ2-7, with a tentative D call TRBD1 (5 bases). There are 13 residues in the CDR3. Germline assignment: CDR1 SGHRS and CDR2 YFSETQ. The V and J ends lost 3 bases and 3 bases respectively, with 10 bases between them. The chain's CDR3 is CASSSDSLYEQYF. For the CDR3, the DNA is TGCGCCAGCAGCTCCGACAGCCTCTACGAGCAGTACTTC.

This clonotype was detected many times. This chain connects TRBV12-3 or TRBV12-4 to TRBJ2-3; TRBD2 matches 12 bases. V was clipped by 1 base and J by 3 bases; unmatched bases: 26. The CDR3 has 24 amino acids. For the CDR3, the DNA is TGTGCCAGCAGTTTAGTCTTTGGGGGACTAGCGGGTGAGGAAACCAATGGGGAGACAGATACGCAGTATTTT. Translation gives CASSLVFGGLAGEETNGETDTQYF.

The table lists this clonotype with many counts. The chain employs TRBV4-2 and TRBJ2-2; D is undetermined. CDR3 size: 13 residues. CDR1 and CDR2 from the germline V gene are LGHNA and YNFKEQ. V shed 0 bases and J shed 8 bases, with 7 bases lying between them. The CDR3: CASSQDRVGELFF. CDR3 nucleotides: TGTGCCAGCAGCCAAGATCGGGTTGGGGAGCTGTTTTTT.

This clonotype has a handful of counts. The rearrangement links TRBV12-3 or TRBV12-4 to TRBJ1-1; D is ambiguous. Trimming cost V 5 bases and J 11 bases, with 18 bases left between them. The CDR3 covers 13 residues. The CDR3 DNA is TGTGCCAGCAGTCCCCCCGGGCGCGGGAGGGCTTTCTTT. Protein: CASSPPGRGRAFF.

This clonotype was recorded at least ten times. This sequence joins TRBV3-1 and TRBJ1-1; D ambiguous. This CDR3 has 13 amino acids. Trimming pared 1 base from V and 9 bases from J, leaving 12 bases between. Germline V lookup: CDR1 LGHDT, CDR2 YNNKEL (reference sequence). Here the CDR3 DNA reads TGTGCCAGCAGCCAAGTGGAGGTGGGAAAAGCTTTCTTT. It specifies CASSQVEVGKAFF.

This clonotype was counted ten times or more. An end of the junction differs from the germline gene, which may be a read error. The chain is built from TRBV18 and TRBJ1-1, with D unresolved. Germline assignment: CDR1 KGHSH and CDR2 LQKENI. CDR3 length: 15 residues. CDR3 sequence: CASSPPAHSNTEAFF. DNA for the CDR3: TGTGCCAGCTCTCCACCGGCGCATTCGAACACTGAAGCTTTCTTT. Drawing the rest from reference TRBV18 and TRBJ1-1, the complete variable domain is NAGVMQNPRHLVRRRGQEARLRCSPMKGHSHVYWYRQLPEEGLKFMVYLQKENIIDESGMPKERFSAEFPKEGPSILRIQQVVRGDSAAYFCASSPPAHSNTEAFFGQGTRLTVV.

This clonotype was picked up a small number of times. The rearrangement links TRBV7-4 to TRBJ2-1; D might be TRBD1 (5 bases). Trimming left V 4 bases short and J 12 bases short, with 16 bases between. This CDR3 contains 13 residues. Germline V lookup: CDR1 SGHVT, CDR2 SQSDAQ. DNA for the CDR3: TGTGCCAGCAGCTCGACAGTGTGGGAAGGGCAGTTCTTC. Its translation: CASSSTVWEGQFF.

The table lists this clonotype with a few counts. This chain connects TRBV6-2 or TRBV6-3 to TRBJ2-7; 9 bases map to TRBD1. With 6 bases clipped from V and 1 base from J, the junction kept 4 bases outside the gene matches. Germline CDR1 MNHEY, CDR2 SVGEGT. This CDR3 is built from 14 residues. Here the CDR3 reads CASSRDRVSYEQYF. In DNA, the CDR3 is TGTGCCAGCAGCCGGGACAGGGTATCCTACGAGCAGTACTTC.

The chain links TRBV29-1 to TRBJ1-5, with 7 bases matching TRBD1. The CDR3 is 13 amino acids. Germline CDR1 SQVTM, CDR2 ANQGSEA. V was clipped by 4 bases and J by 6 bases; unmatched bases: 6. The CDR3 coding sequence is TGCAGCGTTGGAACAGGGGTTTCTCAGCCCCAGCATTTT. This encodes CSVGTGVSQPQHF.

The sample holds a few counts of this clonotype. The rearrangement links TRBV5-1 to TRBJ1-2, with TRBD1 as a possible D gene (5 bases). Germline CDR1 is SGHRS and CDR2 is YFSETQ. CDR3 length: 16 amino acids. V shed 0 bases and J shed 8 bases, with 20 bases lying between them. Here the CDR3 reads CASSLGSGARGDGYTF. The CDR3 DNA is TGCGCCAGCAGCTTGGGATCCGGGGCTAGGGGAGACGGCTACACCTTC.

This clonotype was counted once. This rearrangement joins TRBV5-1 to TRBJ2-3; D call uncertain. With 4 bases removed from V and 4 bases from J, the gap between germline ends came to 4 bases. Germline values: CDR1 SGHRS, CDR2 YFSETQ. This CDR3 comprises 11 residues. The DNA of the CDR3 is TGCGCCAGCAGCGGTTCAGATACGCAGTATTTT. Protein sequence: CASSGSDTQYF.

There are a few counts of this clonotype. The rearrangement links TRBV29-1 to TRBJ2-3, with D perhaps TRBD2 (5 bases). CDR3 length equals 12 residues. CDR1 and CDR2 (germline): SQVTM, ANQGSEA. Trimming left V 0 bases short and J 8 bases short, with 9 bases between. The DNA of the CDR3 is TGCAGCGTTGAAGACGGAGGTATTACGCAGTATTTT. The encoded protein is CSVEDGGITQYF.

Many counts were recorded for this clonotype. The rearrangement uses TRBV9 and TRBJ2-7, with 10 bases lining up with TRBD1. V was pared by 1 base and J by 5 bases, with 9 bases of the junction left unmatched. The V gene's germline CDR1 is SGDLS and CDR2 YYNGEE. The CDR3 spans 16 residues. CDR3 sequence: CASSVRPRDRGDEQYF. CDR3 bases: TGTGCCAGCAGCGTAAGGCCCCGGGACAGGGGAGACGAGCAGTACTTC.

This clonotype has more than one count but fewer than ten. CDR3 bases: TGTGCCACCAGCAGAGATTTAACAGGGGGCGCGCAGACCCAGTACTTC. As protein: CATSRDLTGGAQTQYF. The rearrangement links TRBV15 to TRBJ2-5; 9 nucleotides agree with TRBD1. This CDR3 has 16 residues. J lost 6 bases, V lost 0 bases, and 8 bases had no gene match. Germline V gene lookup returns CDR1 LNHNV and CDR2 YYDKDF (reference sequence).

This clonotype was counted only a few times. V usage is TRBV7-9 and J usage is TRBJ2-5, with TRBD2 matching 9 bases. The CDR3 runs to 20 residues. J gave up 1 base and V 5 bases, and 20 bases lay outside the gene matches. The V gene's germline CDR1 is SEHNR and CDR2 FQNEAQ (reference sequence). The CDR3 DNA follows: TGTGCCAGCAGCGGGGGGAAGGGGCGCAGCCGACTAGCGGCCCAAGAGACCCAGTACTTC. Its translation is CASSGGKGRSRLAAQETQYF.

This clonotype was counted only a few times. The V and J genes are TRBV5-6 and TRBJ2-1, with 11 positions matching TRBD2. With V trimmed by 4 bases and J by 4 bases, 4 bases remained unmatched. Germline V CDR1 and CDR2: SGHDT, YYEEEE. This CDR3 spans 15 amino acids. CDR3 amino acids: CASSRTSGGYNEQFF. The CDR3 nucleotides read TGTGCCAGCAGCAGAACTAGCGGGGGTTACAATGAGCAGTTCTTC.

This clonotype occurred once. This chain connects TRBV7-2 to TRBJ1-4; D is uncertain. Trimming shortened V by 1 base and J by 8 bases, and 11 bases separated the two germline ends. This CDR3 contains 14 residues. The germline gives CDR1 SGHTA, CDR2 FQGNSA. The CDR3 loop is CASSLVRDHEKLFF. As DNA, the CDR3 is TGTGCCAGCAGCTTAGTGAGAGACCACGAAAAACTGTTTTTT. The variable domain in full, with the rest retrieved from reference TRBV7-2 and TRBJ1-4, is GAGVSQSPSNKVTEKGKDVELRCDPISGHTALYWYRQSLGQGLEFLIYFQGNSAPDKSGLPSDRFSAERTGGSVSTLTIQRTQQEDSAVYLCASSLVRDHEKLFFGSGTQLSVL.

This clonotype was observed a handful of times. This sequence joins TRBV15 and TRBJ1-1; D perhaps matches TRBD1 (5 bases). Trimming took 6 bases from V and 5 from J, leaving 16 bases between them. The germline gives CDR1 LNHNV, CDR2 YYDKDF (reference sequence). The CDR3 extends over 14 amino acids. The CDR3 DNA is TGTGCCACCAGTAGGGTAGGGGCTTGGACTGAAGCTTTCTTT. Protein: CATSRVGAWTEAFF. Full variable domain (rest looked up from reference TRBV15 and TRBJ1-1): DAMVIQNPRYQVTQFGKPVTLSCSQTLNHNVMYWYQQKSSQAPKLLFHYYDKDFNNEADTPDNFQSRRPNTSFCFLDIRSPGLGDTAMYLCATSRVGAWTEAFFGQGTRLTVV.

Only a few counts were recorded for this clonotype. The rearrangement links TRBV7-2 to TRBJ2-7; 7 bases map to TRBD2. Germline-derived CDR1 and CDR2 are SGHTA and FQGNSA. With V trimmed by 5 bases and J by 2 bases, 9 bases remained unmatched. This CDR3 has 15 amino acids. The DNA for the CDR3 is TGTGCCAGCAGCCCAGACGGGACTAACCCCTACGAGCAGTACTTC. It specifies CASSPDGTNPYEQYF.

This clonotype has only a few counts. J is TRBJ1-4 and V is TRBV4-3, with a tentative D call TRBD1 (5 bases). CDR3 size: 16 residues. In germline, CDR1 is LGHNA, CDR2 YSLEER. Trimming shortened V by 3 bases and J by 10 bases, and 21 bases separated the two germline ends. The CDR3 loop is CASSQAAGETVGKLFF. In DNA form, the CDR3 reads TGCGCCAGCAGCCAGGCGGCGGGGGAGACGGTTGGAAAACTGTTTTTT.

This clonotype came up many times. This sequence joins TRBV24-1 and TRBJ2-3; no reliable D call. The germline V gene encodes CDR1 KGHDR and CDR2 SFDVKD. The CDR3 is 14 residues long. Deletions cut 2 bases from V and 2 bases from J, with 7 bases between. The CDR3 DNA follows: TGTGCCACCAGTGATTCAGGAGCCACAGATACGCAGTATTTT. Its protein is CATSDSGATDTQYF.

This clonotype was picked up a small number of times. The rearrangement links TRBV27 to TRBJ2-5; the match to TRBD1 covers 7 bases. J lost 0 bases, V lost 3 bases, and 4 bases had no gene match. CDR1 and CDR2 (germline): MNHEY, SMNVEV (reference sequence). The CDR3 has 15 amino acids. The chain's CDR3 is CASSLGQSNQETQYF. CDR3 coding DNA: TGTGCCAGCAGTTTGGGACAGAGCAACCAAGAGACCCAGTACTTC.

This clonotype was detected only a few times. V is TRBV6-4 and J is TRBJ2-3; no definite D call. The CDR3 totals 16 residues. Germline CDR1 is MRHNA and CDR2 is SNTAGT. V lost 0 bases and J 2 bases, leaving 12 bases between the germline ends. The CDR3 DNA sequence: TGTGCCAGCAGTGACTCTGCCAAGGCGGCCACAGATACGCAGTATTTT. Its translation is CASSDSAKAATDTQYF.

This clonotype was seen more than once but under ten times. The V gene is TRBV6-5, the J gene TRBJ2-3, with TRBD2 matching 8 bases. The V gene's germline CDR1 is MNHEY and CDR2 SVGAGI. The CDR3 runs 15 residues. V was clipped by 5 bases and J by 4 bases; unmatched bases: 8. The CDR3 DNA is TGTGCCAGCAGTCACCCGGGGGGGCGTCCAGATACGCAGTATTTT. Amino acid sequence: CASSHPGGRPDTQYF.

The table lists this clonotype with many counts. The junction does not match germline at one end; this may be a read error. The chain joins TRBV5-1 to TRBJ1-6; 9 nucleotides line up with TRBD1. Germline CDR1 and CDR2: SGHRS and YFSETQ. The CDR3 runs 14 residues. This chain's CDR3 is CASSLGQGNSPLHF. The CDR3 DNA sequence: TGTGCCAGCTCTCTAGGACAGGGGAATTCACCCCTCCACTTT.

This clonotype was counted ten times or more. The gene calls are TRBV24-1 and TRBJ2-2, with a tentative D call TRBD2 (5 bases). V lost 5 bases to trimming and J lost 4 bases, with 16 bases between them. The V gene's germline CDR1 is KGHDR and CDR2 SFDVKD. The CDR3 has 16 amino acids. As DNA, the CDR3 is TGTGCCACCAGTGCCCCGGGGAAGAGACTCACCGGGGAGCTGTTTTTT. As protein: CATSAPGKRLTGELFF.

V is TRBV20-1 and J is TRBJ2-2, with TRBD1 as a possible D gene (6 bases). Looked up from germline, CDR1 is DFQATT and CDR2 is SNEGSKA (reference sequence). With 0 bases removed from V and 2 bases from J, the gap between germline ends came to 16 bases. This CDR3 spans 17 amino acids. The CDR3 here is CSARDPLLGANTGELFF. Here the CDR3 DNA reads TGCAGTGCTAGAGACCCGCTTCTGGGGGCCAACACCGGGGAGCTGTTTTTT.

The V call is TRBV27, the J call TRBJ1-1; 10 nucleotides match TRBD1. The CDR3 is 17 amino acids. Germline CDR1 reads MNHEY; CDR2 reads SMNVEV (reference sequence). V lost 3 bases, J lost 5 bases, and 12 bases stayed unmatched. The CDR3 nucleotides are TGTGCCAGCAGTTTTTTGCACCCGACAGGGGGCTGGACTGAAGCTTTCTTT. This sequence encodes CASSFLHPTGGWTEAFF.

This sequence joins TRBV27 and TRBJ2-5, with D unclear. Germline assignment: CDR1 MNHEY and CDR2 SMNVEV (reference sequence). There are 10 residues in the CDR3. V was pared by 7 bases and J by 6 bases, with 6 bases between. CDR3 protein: CASIKKTQYF. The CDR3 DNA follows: TGTGCCAGCATCAAGAAGACCCAGTACTTC.

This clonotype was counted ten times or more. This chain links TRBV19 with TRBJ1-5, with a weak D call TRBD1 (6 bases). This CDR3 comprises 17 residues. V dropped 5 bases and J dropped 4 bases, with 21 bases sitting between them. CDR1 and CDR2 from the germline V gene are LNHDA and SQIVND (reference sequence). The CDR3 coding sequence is TGTGCCAGTAGTTCACTCTCCGTCCGGGACACAAATCAGCCCCAGCATTTT. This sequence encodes CASSSLSVRDTNQPQHF. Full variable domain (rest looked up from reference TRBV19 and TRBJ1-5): DGGITQSPKYLFRKEGQNVTLSCEQNLNHDAMYWYRQDPGQGLRLIYYSQIVNDFQKGDIAEGYSVSREKKESFPLTVTSAQKNPTAFYLCASSSLSVRDTNQPQHFGDGTRLSIL.

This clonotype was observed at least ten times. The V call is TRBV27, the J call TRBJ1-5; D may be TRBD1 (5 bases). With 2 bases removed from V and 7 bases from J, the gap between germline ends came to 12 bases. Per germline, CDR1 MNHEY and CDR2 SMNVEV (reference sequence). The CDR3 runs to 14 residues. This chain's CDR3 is CASSLARGSQPQHF. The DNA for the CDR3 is TGTGCCAGCAGTTTAGCTCGGGGCAGCCAGCCCCAGCATTTT.